This T cell receptor (beta chain) was identified during a study of CD8+CD57+ T cells in acquired aplastic anemia. Study-wide background: Healthy CD8+ samples averaged about 11.0 million reads.

Study-wide points: Patients and controls were not found to differ significantly in CD8+ Simpson's diversity. Some 29 shared CD8+ CDR3s appeared highly expressed within patients' immunodominant clones.

Genomic DNA, the template, was used for profiling of the TCR beta VDJ and CDR3. TCRdb recomputed calls from the reads with MiXCR, one row per CDR3 protein. The data show roughly 63,000 distinct CDR3 sequences, with around half seen just once and about 8% held by the top ten. This clonotype was counted once. Antigen unknown. An end of the junction differs from the germline gene, which may be a read error. CDR3 length: 15 residues. CDR1 and CDR2 (germline): MNHNS, SASEGT. This sequence joins TRBV6-1 and TRBJ1-2; D uncertain. The origin of this receptor is a human donor in good health, serving as a control. The sequenced material came from sorted CD4+, CD8+, or CD8+CD57+ T cells (not recorded which) from PBMCs. CDR3 in DNA: TGTGCCATCAGTGTCGCGCTTAACTCTAACTATGGCTACACCTTC. Amino acid sequence: CAISVALNSNYGYTF.